The 18 T cell receptor beta chains below come from one sample, sequenced in a study of shared clonotypes between healthy human individuals. Some clones are missing from TCRdb's copy, which holds only in-frame ones; the method was immunoSEQ multiplex PCR. The table has millions of clones, 93% seen once; the top ten hold 0.39%. Specimen: naive CD4+ T cells from PBMCs. The subset is: CD45RA+ positively selected. These receptors were taken from a man between 18 and 29 years old in good health. Some clones in this sample may be carry-over from other donors' samples.

V gene TRBV23-1 combines with J gene TRBJ2-7; 9 nucleotides align to TRBD1. TRBV23-1 is an open reading frame whose function is uncertain. This CDR3 contains 16 residues. V lost 8 bases and J lost 6; bases outside the gene matches: 17. The CDR3 sequence: CASFTTGQGVSGEQYF. The CDR3 DNA sequence: TGCGCCAGCTTTACCACGGGACAGGGCGTTAGCGGCGAGCAGTACTTC.

The chain carries TRBV7-3 and TRBJ2-5; no clear D gene. CDR3 length: 13 residues. The germline V gene has CDR1 SGHTA and CDR2 FQGTGA. With 5 bases removed from V and 7 bases from J, the gap between germline ends came to 14 bases. The CDR3 nucleotides read TGTGCCAGCAGCCCCATGTCCTCAGGGACCCAGTACTTC. This sequence encodes CASSPMSSGTQYF.

V gene TRBV13 combines with J gene TRBJ2-2, with 9 bases lining up with TRBD2. The V gene end was trimmed by 4 bases and the J gene end by 2 bases; junction bases not matched to a gene: 5. CDR1 is PRHDT, CDR2 FYEKMQ, per germline (reference sequence). The CDR3 is made up of 16 amino acids. The CDR3 spells CASSYSSGANTGELFF. In DNA form, the CDR3 reads TGTGCCAGCAGCTACTCTAGCGGGGCTAACACCGGGGAGCTGTTTTTT.

V gene TRBV2 combines with J gene TRBJ2-3; 9 bases fit TRBD2. J gave up 4 bases and V 6 bases, and 5 bases lay outside the gene matches. Germline lookup yields CDR1 SNHLY and CDR2 FYNNEI. The CDR3 contains 14 residues. The CDR3 DNA follows: TGTGCCAGCAGCCGGCGGGGGGGAGCAGATACGCAGTATTTT. Translating it yields CASSRRGGADTQYF.

The rearrangement links TRBV7-2 to TRBJ2-5; no definite D call. CDR3 length equals 12 residues. Germline lookup yields CDR1 SGHTA and CDR2 FQGNSA. Trimming removed 1 base from V and 7 bases from J, with 7 bases in between. As DNA, the CDR3 is TGTGCCAGCAGCTTAGGATCAAGGACCCAGTACTTC. The encoded protein is CASSLGSRTQYF. Variable domain in full (rest from reference TRBV7-2 and TRBJ2-5): GAGVSQSPSNKVTEKGKDVELRCDPISGHTALYWYRQSLGQGLEFLIYFQGNSAPDKSGLPSDRFSAERTGGSVSTLTIQRTQQEDSAVYLCASSLGSRTQYFGPGTRLLVL.

The chain employs TRBV14 and TRBJ1-2, with a possible D match to TRBD1 (5 bases). This CDR3 comprises 15 residues. Germline values: CDR1 SGHDN, CDR2 FVKESK. V lost 1 base, J lost 4 bases, and 13 bases lay in between. CDR3 DNA sequence: TGTGCCAGCAGCCAAGCCCTCCAGGGCAGCTATGGCTACACCTTC. It translates to CASSQALQGSYGYTF.

V gene TRBV5-1 combines with J gene TRBJ2-3; 7 bases align to TRBD1. The trim removed 4 bases at V and 4 bases at J, leaving 15 bases unmatched. In germline, CDR1 is SGHRS, CDR2 YFSETQ. This CDR3 has 17 amino acids. The DNA of the CDR3 is TGCGCCAGCAGCCAACCTTCGAGAGGGGGCGTCGCAGATACGCAGTATTTT. Residues: CASSQPSRGGVADTQYF.

As for this clone: The identical CDR3 is also encoded by other nucleotide sequences in the sample. The chain recombines TRBV5-1 with TRBJ1-3; the D is unclear. Germline assignment: CDR1 SGHRS and CDR2 YFSETQ. Deletions cut 1 base from V and 0 bases from J, with 11 bases between. The CDR3 has 16 residues. This CDR3 reads CASSLLSQISGNTIYF. In DNA, the CDR3 is TGCGCCAGCAGCTTGCTGTCGCAGATCTCTGGAAACACCATATATTTT.

The chain joins TRBV9 to TRBJ2-2; D is ambiguous. Between the trimmed V and J ends, which lost 4 bases and 6 bases, there was a span of 13 bases. The germline V gene encodes CDR1 SGDLS and CDR2 YYNGEE. The CDR3 runs to 14 residues. CDR3 DNA sequence: TGTGCCAGCAGCACAACAATAGACCCCGGGGAGCTGTTTTTT. Translated, it gives CASSTTIDPGELFF. Based on the CDR3 plus reference TRBV9 and TRBJ2-2, the full variable domain is DSGVTQTPKHLITATGQRVTLRCSPRSGDLSVYWYQQSLDQGLQFLIQYYNGEERAKGNILERFSAQQFPDLHSELNLSSLELGDSALYFCASSTTIDPGELFFGEGSRLTVL.

The chain employs TRBV20-1 and TRBJ1-1; D not certain. Germline V lookup: CDR1 DFQATT, CDR2 SNEGSKA (reference sequence). The CDR3 sequence is 8 residues long. CDR3 in DNA: TGCAGGCTACCTGGGTCTTTCTTT. Translating gives CRLPGSFF.

The rearrangement joins TRBV28 to TRBJ2-3; D gene ambiguous. The V and J ends lost 5 bases and 4 bases respectively, with 13 bases between them. This CDR3 comprises 14 residues. Looked up from germline, CDR1 is MDHEN and CDR2 is SYDVKM. CDR3: CASSPRPNADTQYF. The DNA for the CDR3 is TGTGCCAGCAGTCCTCGACCTAATGCAGATACGCAGTATTTT.

V is TRBV28 and J is TRBJ2-7, with 9 bases identical to TRBD1. There are 14 residues in the CDR3. The germline V gene has CDR1 MDHEN and CDR2 SYDVKM. Trimming took 6 bases from V and 4 from J; bases not matched to a gene: 7. The CDR3 loop is CASSPQGAIYEQYF. The CDR3 region has the DNA TGTGCCAGCAGCCCACAGGGGGCAATATACGAGCAGTACTTC.

The chain uses TRBV6-5 and TRBJ2-1, with D possibly being TRBD2 (5 bases). This CDR3 has 14 residues. Looked up from germline, CDR1 is MNHEY and CDR2 is SVGAGI. V was clipped by 2 bases and J by 1 base, with 6 bases between them. CDR3 DNA: TGTGCCAGCAGTTACGGCGGGTCCTACAATGAGCAGTTCTTC. As protein: CASSYGGSYNEQFF.

The chain combines TRBV18 with TRBJ1-4, with D uncertain. In germline, CDR1 is KGHSH, CDR2 LQKENI. The CDR3 is made up of 15 amino acids. V lost 1 base and J 5 bases, leaving 11 bases between the germline ends. The CDR3 loop is CASSPLRQINEKLFF. In nucleotides, the CDR3 is TGTGCCAGCTCACCACTTCGGCAGATAAATGAAAAACTGTTTTTT.

The chain carries TRBV5-1 and TRBJ2-3, with 7 nucleotides matching TRBD2. The CDR3 is 15 residues long. V shed 0 bases and J 5 bases; nucleotides not matched to a gene: 6. CDR1 is SGHRS, CDR2 YFSETQ, per germline. CDR3 amino acids: CASSLGTSEGDTQYF. The CDR3 DNA sequence: TGCGCCAGCAGCTTGGGAACTAGCGAGGGAGATACGCAGTATTTT.

This clone was found a few times. The chain combines TRBV5-4 with TRBJ1-2, with 9 bases fitting TRBD1. In germline, CDR1 is SGHNT, CDR2 YYREEE (reference sequence). This CDR3 has 13 amino acids. The junction had 3 bases not matched to a gene; V was cut back by 4 bases and J by 5 bases. CDR3 protein: CASSTGQGYGYTF. The CDR3 DNA follows: TGTGCCAGCAGCACGGGACAGGGATATGGCTACACCTTC.

The chain is built from TRBV6-1 and TRBJ2-1, with D tentatively TRBD2 (6 bases). Trimming took off 1 base at V and 7 bases at J, with 14 bases between the two ends. The CDR3 runs to 15 residues. Looked up from germline, CDR1 is MNHNS and CDR2 is SASEGT. In DNA form, the CDR3 reads TGTGCCAGCAGTGAAGAAGGGACTCAACTAAATGAGCAGTTCTTC. The encoded protein is CASSEEGTQLNEQFF.

The chain links TRBV4-2 to TRBJ2-2; D may be TRBD1 (6 bases). Germline V lookup: CDR1 LGHNA, CDR2 YNFKEQ. The CDR3 totals 15 residues. V was pared by 1 base and J by 6 bases, with 12 bases between. This CDR3 reads CASSQARGRSGELFF. The CDR3 DNA reads TGTGCCAGCAGCCAAGCCAGGGGAAGGTCCGGGGAGCTGTTTTTT.